These 13 T cell receptor beta chains were sequenced from one sample in a study of response to subunit inactivated influenza vaccine. TCRdb ran MiXCR on the RT-PCR reads and lists one entry per CDR3 protein. The sample lists hundreds of thousands of distinct CDR3 sequences, approximately 15% seen once, with approximately 10% in the top ten. The sequencing here drew on PBMCs from blood, taken roughly 13 days after vaccination. The receptors were sampled from a man aged 45-60 years who received an inactivated influenza vaccine.

The rearrangement links TRBV5-1 to TRBJ1-1; no definite D call. The germline V gene encodes CDR1 SGHRS and CDR2 YFSETQ. This CDR3 contains 17 residues. The V end was cut by 5 bases, the J end by 2 bases, with 22 bases between. This CDR3 reads CASRSETRAWGNTEAFF. DNA of the CDR3: TGCGCCAGCAGAAGCGAGACTAGGGCGTGGGGAAACACTGAAGCTTTCTTT.

This clonotype has a handful of counts. The CDR3 sequence is CSASGDHNQPQHF. The CDR3 nucleotides read TGCAGTGCTAGCGGGGACCACAATCAGCCCCAGCATTTT. This chain uses TRBV20-1 with TRBJ1-5; a weak D match, TRBD1 (5 bases). There are 13 residues in the CDR3. V shed 3 bases and J shed 3 bases, with 9 bases lying between them. Germline values: CDR1 DFQATT, CDR2 SNEGSKA (reference sequence).

In its sample, this clonotype was seen a few times. This chain connects TRBV18 to TRBJ1-1, with 10 bases lining up with TRBD1. The length of the CDR3 is 14 residues. CDR1 is KGHSH and CDR2 is LQKENI in the germline V gene. The junction had 7 bases not matched to a gene; V was cut back by 8 bases and J by 4 bases. The CDR3 DNA reads TGTGCCAGCCGGGACAGGGGTAGGAGCACTGAAGCTTTCTTT. Amino acids: CASRDRGRSTEAFF.

This clonotype was seen a handful of times. CDR3 loop: CATSRQGNEQFF. The DNA of the CDR3 is TGTGCCACCAGCAGACAGGGCAATGAGCAGTTCTTC. This chain links TRBV15 with TRBJ2-1, with D tentatively TRBD1 (5 bases). Deletions cut 2 bases from V and 6 bases from J, with 5 bases between. Germline V gene lookup returns CDR1 LNHNV and CDR2 YYDKDF (reference sequence). The CDR3 runs to 12 residues.

This rearrangement joins TRBV4-3 to TRBJ2-7; 7 bases map to TRBD2. The CDR3 contains 15 residues. The ends lost 6 bases at V and 0 bases at J; junction bases unmatched: 8. Per germline, CDR1 LGHNA and CDR2 YSLEER. The CDR3 nucleotides are TGCGCCAGCAGTCCTACTAGCGCGAGCTCCTACGAGCAGTACTTC. Protein: CASSPTSASSYEQYF.

The gene calls are TRBV27 and TRBJ2-1; 9 nucleotides agree with TRBD2. Trimming took 5 bases from V and 9 from J; bases not matched to a gene: 11. The length of the CDR3 is 15 residues. Germline V lookup: CDR1 MNHEY, CDR2 SMNVEV (reference sequence). The CDR3 sequence is CASSVVAGVGSEQFF. CDR3 bases: TGTGCCAGCAGTGTGGTAGCGGGGGTGGGGTCTGAGCAGTTCTTC.

The chain combines TRBV7-2 with TRBJ2-7; perhaps D is TRBD1 or TRBD2 (5 bases each). The CDR3 consists of 13 residues. V gave up 5 bases and J gave up 7 bases, with 15 bases separating them. The germline CDR1 and CDR2 sequences are SGHTA and FQGNSA. This chain's CDR3 is CASSITGWGEQYF. CDR3 sequence (DNA): TGTGCCAGCAGCATAACAGGTTGGGGGGAGCAGTACTTC.

This clonotype has only a few counts. The genes are TRBV24-1 and TRBJ2-7; TRBD2 is a possible D gene (5 bases). V dropped 5 bases and J dropped 2 bases, with 6 bases sitting between them. The CDR3 loop spans 12 amino acids. Per germline, CDR1 KGHDR and CDR2 SFDVKD. This chain's CDR3 is CATSAGTYEQYF. CDR3 coding DNA: TGTGCCACCAGTGCCGGGACCTACGAGCAGTACTTC.

This sequence joins TRBV12-3 or TRBV12-4 and TRBJ1-1; D perhaps matches TRBD1 (5 bases). This CDR3 is 16 amino acids long. V was cut by 3 bases and J by 3 bases, with 17 bases left in between. This CDR3 is CASSFSWGVGDTEAFF. The CDR3 nucleotides read TGTGCCAGCAGTTTTTCTTGGGGGGTCGGTGACACTGAAGCTTTCTTT.

This clonotype appeared many times. The chain employs TRBV2 and TRBJ2-1; D possibly corresponds to TRBD2 (6 bases). The length of the CDR3 is 13 residues. Germline CDR1 SNHLY, CDR2 FYNNEI. V gave up 5 bases and J gave up 10 bases, with 15 bases separating them. The CDR3 DNA reads as TGTGCCAGCAGTCTTCCGGAGGGAGGCGAGCAGTTCTTC. It translates to CASSLPEGGEQFF.

This clonotype was seen more than once but under ten times. The chain is built from TRBV12-3 or TRBV12-4 and TRBJ1-5, with a tentative D call TRBD1 (5 bases). There are 15 residues in the CDR3. The V end lost 2 bases, the J end lost 9 bases, and 17 bases lay between the germline ends. Here the CDR3 reads CASSLSQGLTGPQHF. Here the CDR3 DNA reads TGTGCCAGCAGTTTAAGCCAGGGCCTTACCGGGCCCCAGCATTTT.

J is TRBJ1-1 and V is TRBV7-2; a weak D match, TRBD1 (5 bases). The CDR3 loop spans 15 amino acids. With 4 bases removed from V and 8 bases from J, the gap between germline ends came to 20 bases. The germline V gene has CDR1 SGHTA and CDR2 FQGNSA. CDR3 nucleotide sequence: TGTGCCAGCAGCTCGGGGCAGGGAAGGGCTAGAGAAGCTTTCTTT. This gives the protein CASSSGQGRAREAFF.

This clonotype was observed a handful of times. The CDR3: CASRTASGGGGTDTQYF. The CDR3 DNA reads TGTGCCAGCAGGACGGCTAGCGGGGGTGGGGGCACAGATACGCAGTATTTT. The rearrangement uses TRBV2 and TRBJ2-3, with 10 bases that match TRBD2. J gave up 1 base and V 6 bases, and 10 bases lay outside the gene matches. The CDR3 contains 17 residues. The germline V gene has CDR1 SNHLY and CDR2 FYNNEI.